The 17 T cell receptor beta chains listed next were all sequenced from one sample in a study of T cells after yellow fever vaccination. TCRdb redid the calling of the 5' RACE reads with MiXCR, one entry per CDR3 protein. The table has a few hundred thousand distinct CDR3 sequences, approximately 7% seen once; the top ten hold roughly a sixth. The sequences come from PBMCs, collected approximately 47 days after the first yellow fever vaccination. Every receptor here comes from a young man who received the YFV17D yellow fever vaccine.

This clonotype was observed a handful of times. This chain connects TRBV19 to TRBJ2-7; 9 nucleotides agree with TRBD2. Per germline, CDR1 LNHDA and CDR2 SQIVND (reference sequence). The CDR3 covers 15 residues. V gave up 5 bases and J gave up 4 bases; unmatched junction bases: 9. This chain's CDR3 is CASSSRLAEKYEQYV. The CDR3, as DNA: TGTGCCAGTAGTTCACGACTAGCGGAAAAGTACGAGCAGTACGTC.

This clonotype was detected many times. J is TRBJ1-3 and V is TRBV5-1; TRBD1 matches at 9 bases. Germline assignment: CDR1 SGHRS and CDR2 YFSETQ. This CDR3 spans 16 amino acids. Losses at the gene ends were 2 bases for V and 0 bases for J; bases not matched to a gene: 3. The DNA for the CDR3 is TGCGCCAGCAGCTTCGACAGGGGGAACTCTGGAAACACCATATATTTT. Protein sequence: CASSFDRGNSGNTIYF.

This clonotype showed up just a few times. The DNA of the CDR3 is TGCAGTGCGAGCGGGTCGGGGGGGTACCAAGAGACCCAGTACTTC. Amino acid sequence: CSASGSGGYQETQYF. The chain recombines TRBV20-1 with TRBJ2-5; 8 positions match TRBD2. The CDR3 covers 15 residues. Germline V gene lookup returns CDR1 DFQATT and CDR2 SNEGSKA (reference sequence). J gave up 0 bases and V 6 bases, and 9 bases lay outside the gene matches.

This clonotype was found a few times. The chain is built from TRBV4-2 and TRBJ1-1; possible D gene TRBD1, 5 bases. This CDR3 is built from 14 residues. V was shortened by 4 bases and J by 3 bases, with 12 bases between the two germline ends. Germline loops: CDR1 LGHNA, CDR2 YNFKEQ. CDR3 in DNA: TGTGCCAGCAGCCGTGCCGGGGGGGACACTGAAGCTTTCTTT. It encodes CASSRAGGDTEAFF.

This clonotype was counted only a few times. CDR3: CASGEGNQPQHF. CDR3 DNA: TGTGCCAGCGGAGAGGGCAATCAGCCCCAGCATTTT. The J gene is TRBJ1-5, the V gene TRBV9; the D is unclear. The germline V gene has CDR1 SGDLS and CDR2 YYNGEE. The CDR3 is made up of 12 amino acids. Trimming took off 7 bases at V and 2 bases at J, with 7 bases between the two ends.

This clonotype was seen more than once but under ten times. CDR3 DNA: TGTGCCAGCAGCTCAACTTCGGACGGAGTAGCCGAGCAGTACGTC. Residues: CASSSTSDGVAEQYV. The gene calls are TRBV7-3 and TRBJ2-7; D uncertain. Germline-derived CDR1 and CDR2 are SGHTA and FQGTGA. V was trimmed by 4 bases and J by 6 bases, leaving 19 bases between them. The CDR3 spans 15 residues.

The rearrangement uses TRBV29-1 and TRBJ1-1; TRBD1 agrees at 8 bases. This CDR3 has 14 residues. The ends lost 3 bases at V and 4 bases at J; junction bases unmatched: 7. Germline CDR1 and CDR2: SQVTM and ANQGSEA. The CDR3 reads CSVDPDRGGTEAFF. The CDR3 region has the DNA TGCAGCGTTGATCCTGACAGGGGAGGCACTGAAGCTTTCTTT.

The chain's CDR3 is CATSRDAGGQETQYF. In nucleotides, the CDR3 is TGTGCCACCAGCAGAGACGCGGGGGGTCAAGAGACCCAGTACTTC. The J gene is TRBJ2-5, the V gene TRBV15; TRBD2 aligns across 8 bases. After removal of 0 bases from V and 2 bases from J, the junction contained 2 bases not matched to a gene. The CDR3 runs 15 residues. Germline values: CDR1 LNHNV, CDR2 YYDKDF (reference sequence).

This clonotype was counted only a few times. The chain recombines TRBV10-3 with TRBJ1-1, with 9 bases identical to TRBD1. This CDR3 has 12 residues. V lost 10 bases and J lost 4; bases outside the gene matches: 4. Germline CDR1 is ENHRY and CDR2 is SYGVKD. The CDR3 coding sequence is TGTGCCACGACAGGGGGTATCACTGAAGCTTTCTTT. Protein product: CATTGGITEAFF.

This clonotype was counted a few times. The chain uses TRBV5-1 and TRBJ1-1, with 9 bases fitting TRBD1. V dropped 6 bases and J dropped 0; count of bases not matched to a gene: 0. Germline values: CDR1 SGHRS, CDR2 YFSETQ. The CDR3 runs 13 residues. The CDR3 coding sequence is TGCGCCAGCAACAGGGGGCTGAACACTGAAGCTTTCTTT. It is translated as CASNRGLNTEAFF.

This clonotype has just a few counts. V usage is TRBV5-5 and J usage is TRBJ2-7; 7 nucleotides agree with TRBD1. The V and J ends lost 4 bases and 6 bases, in that order; junction bases with no gene match: 13. CDR3 length: 15 amino acids. Germline assignment: CDR1 SGHKS and CDR2 YYEKEE (reference sequence). The CDR3: CASSRGQVLSSEQYV. CDR3 DNA sequence: TGTGCCAGCAGCCGCGGACAGGTCCTGTCTTCCGAGCAGTACGTC.

The rearrangement uses TRBV12-3 or TRBV12-4 and TRBJ2-6, with a possible D match to TRBD1 (5 bases). The ends were cut back, 7 bases at V and 2 bases at J, with 6 bases in the middle. The CDR3 consists of 13 residues. CDR3 coding DNA: TGTGCCAGCAAGGGGACTGGGGCCAACGTCCTGACTTTC. Residues: CASKGTGANVLTF.

V and J are TRBV12-3 or TRBV12-4 and TRBJ2-7; TRBD2 matches at 15 bases. CDR3 length equals 17 residues. V lost 5 bases and J lost 3; bases outside the gene matches: 8. CDR3 in DNA: TGTGCCAGCAGTACCGGGACTAGCGGGGGGACAATCTACGAGCAGTACTTC. The encoded protein is CASSTGTSGGTIYEQYF.

This clonotype was picked up a small number of times. The chain uses TRBV11-1 and TRBJ2-2, with D hard to call. The CDR3 runs to 17 residues. CDR1 and CDR2 (germline): SGHAT, FQDESV (reference sequence). V gave up 0 bases and J gave up 2 bases, with 13 bases separating them. For the CDR3, the DNA is TGTGCCAGCAGCTTAGCATGGGCGGCGTATAACACCGGGGAGCTGTTTTTT. It codes for CASSLAWAAYNTGELFF.

This clonotype was picked up a small number of times. The chain carries TRBV27 and TRBJ1-5; D remains unclear. The CDR3 is made up of 14 amino acids. V shed 1 base and J shed 4 bases, with 8 bases lying between them. Germline-derived CDR1 and CDR2 are MNHEY and SMNVEV (reference sequence). In DNA, the CDR3 is TGTGCCAGCAGTTTATATGACGGGAATCAGCCCCAGCATTTT. Its translation: CASSLYDGNQPQHF.

The table lists this clonotype with many counts. The chain uses TRBV29-1 and TRBJ2-1; D call uncertain. V gave up 3 bases and J gave up 1 base, with 7 bases separating them. The germline gives CDR1 SQVTM, CDR2 ANQGSEA. CDR3 length: 13 amino acids. CDR3 protein: CSVDQSSYNEQFF. CDR3 sequence (DNA): TGCAGCGTTGACCAGTCTTCCTACAATGAGCAGTTCTTC.

The rearrangement links TRBV3-1 to TRBJ2-3; the match to TRBD1 covers 8 bases. The CDR3 loop spans 15 amino acids. Trimming removed 5 bases from V and 5 bases from J; junction bases left unmatched: 9. Looked up from germline, CDR1 is LGHDT and CDR2 is YNNKEL (reference sequence). The CDR3 protein is CASSSWTGNGDTQYF. CDR3 nucleotide sequence: TGTGCCAGCAGCTCGTGGACAGGGAACGGAGATACGCAGTATTTT.